What follows are 8 T cell receptor beta chains derived from one specimen sequenced in a study of T cells in Graves' hyperthyroidism and ophthalmopathy. Amplified TCR beta CDR3 regions derived from RNA transcripts. In the first-round RT-PCR of the TCR CDR3, the HTBI primer set was used. TCRdb used MiXCR to reprocess the multiplex PCR reads, holding one entry per CDR3 protein. The sample has 550,000 to 700,000 distinct CDR3 sequences, 46% seen once; the top ten hold roughly 19%. The sequencing sample was made of peripheral blood or thyroid tissue (not recorded which). Receptors originate from an adult woman with Graves' disease, either hyperthyroidism or ophthalmopathy (not recorded which).

The chain employs TRBV30 and TRBJ1-2; weak D call: TRBD1 (6 bases). The length of the CDR3 is 15 residues. V was trimmed by 0 bases and J by 7 bases, leaving 18 bases between them. Germline V gene sequence: CDR1 GTSNPN, CDR2 SVGIG (reference sequence). The chain's CDR3 is CAWSVPGGRLFGYTF. The CDR3 DNA sequence: TGTGCCTGGAGTGTACCGGGGGGGCGTTTATTTGGCTACACCTTC.

The chain recombines TRBV7-9 with TRBJ1-2; D is unclear. The CDR3 loop spans 13 amino acids. V was trimmed by 0 bases and J by 6 bases, leaving 8 bases between them. CDR1 is SEHNR, CDR2 FQNEAQ, per germline (reference sequence). The CDR3 sequence: CASSLALGNGYTF. The CDR3 DNA reads as TGTGCCAGCAGCTTAGCCCTCGGCAATGGCTACACCTTC.

The V call is TRBV2, the J call TRBJ2-7; D ambiguous. Germline CDR1 is SNHLY and CDR2 is FYNNEI. V dropped 8 bases and J dropped 7 bases, with 18 bases sitting between them. The CDR3 consists of 13 residues. CDR3 nucleotides: TGTGCCAGCTTAACTGGAGAGTCGCGGGAGCAGTACTTC. Translation: CASLTGESREQYF. Full variable domain (rest looked up from reference TRBV2 and TRBJ2-7): EPEVTQTPSHQVTQMGQEVILRCVPISNHLYFYWYRQILGQKVEFLVSFYNNEISEKSEIFDDQFSVERPDGSNFTLKIRSTKLEDSAMYFCASLTGESREQYFGPGTRLTVT.

This clonotype came up many times. This rearrangement joins TRBV6-5 to TRBJ2-5; 8 bases line up with TRBD1. The CDR3 sequence is 16 residues long. The V and J ends lost 6 bases and 4 bases, in that order; junction bases with no gene match: 13. Per germline, CDR1 MNHEY and CDR2 SVGAGI. The chain's CDR3 is CASSRAGQGLGETQYF. The CDR3 nucleotides read TGTGCCAGCAGCCGAGCCGGACAGGGTCTAGGAGAGACCCAGTACTTC.

The J gene is TRBJ1-1, the V gene TRBV12-3 or TRBV12-4; possible D gene TRBD1, 5 bases. V lost 2 bases and J 4 bases, leaving 14 bases between the germline ends. The CDR3 spans 15 residues. CDR3 amino acids: CASSLRGPGGTEAFF. CDR3 in DNA: TGTGCCAGCAGTTTAAGGGGCCCGGGCGGCACTGAAGCTTTCTTT.

This clonotype showed up many times. The chain combines TRBV11-2 with TRBJ2-7; TRBD1 matches at 7 bases. The germline V gene has CDR1 SGHAT and CDR2 FQNNGV. Trimming at V came to 4 bases and at J to 9 bases, leaving 9 bases not matched to a gene. This CDR3 has 13 residues. CDR3 nucleotide sequence: TGTGCCAGCAGCTCTACAGGGGTCGGACGGCAGTACTTC. Amino acid sequence: CASSSTGVGRQYF.

Ten or more counts support this clonotype. The V and J genes are TRBV12-3 or TRBV12-4 and TRBJ2-7, with D possibly called TRBD1 or TRBD2 (5 bases each). The V and J ends lost 7 bases and 2 bases respectively, with 12 bases between them. The CDR3 consists of 13 residues. The chain's CDR3 is CASTPGTTYEQYF. CDR3 bases: TGTGCCAGCACCCCGGGGACCACCTACGAGCAGTACTTC.

A remark on this clonotype: In this CDR3 the conserved last residue, phenylalanine or tryptophan, is missing, so a read error is likely. V gene TRBV10-3 combines with J gene TRBJ2-7; 8 bases line up with TRBD2. With 4 bases clipped from V and 7 bases from J, the junction kept 9 bases outside the gene matches. Germline V gene data show CDR1 as ENHRY and CDR2 as SYGVKD. The CDR3 spans 14 residues. This CDR3 is CAISGGTSYNEQYL. In DNA form, the CDR3 reads TGTGCCATCAGTGGAGGGACTAGTTACAATGAGCAGTACCTC.